This T cell receptor (beta chain) is drawn from a study of T cells after yellow fever vaccination. On the study more broadly: SMART-Seq v4 Ultra Low Input handled preparation of low-cell-number fractions.

General study results and limits: Compared with primary, the secondary response was weaker and peaked at day 5, not 15.

Production of TCR cDNA was by 5'RACE template switching, which also added a universal primer site and UMIs. TCRdb re-analysed the 5' RACE reads in MiXCR, keeping a single row per CDR3 protein. Among 450,000 to 550,000 distinct CDR3 sequences, 15% to 20% were seen once, and the ten largest hold 13% to 15%. This clonotype was seen a handful of times. The antigen remains unidentified. This CDR3 is 17 amino acids long. V was pared by 5 bases and J by 6 bases, with 8 bases of the junction left unmatched. Germline V gives CDR1 SGHTA, CDR2 FQGNSA. This clonotype was obtained from a man aged 25-45 years who received the YFV17D yellow fever vaccine. The sequences come from PBMCs, collected 15 days after the yellow fever booster vaccination. This chain links TRBV7-2 with TRBJ2-1, with 15 bases identical to TRBD2. CDR3 residues: CASSAALGLAGGNEQFF. The DNA of the CDR3 is TGTGCCAGCAGCGCGGCCTTGGGACTAGCGGGAGGCAATGAGCAGTTCTTC.